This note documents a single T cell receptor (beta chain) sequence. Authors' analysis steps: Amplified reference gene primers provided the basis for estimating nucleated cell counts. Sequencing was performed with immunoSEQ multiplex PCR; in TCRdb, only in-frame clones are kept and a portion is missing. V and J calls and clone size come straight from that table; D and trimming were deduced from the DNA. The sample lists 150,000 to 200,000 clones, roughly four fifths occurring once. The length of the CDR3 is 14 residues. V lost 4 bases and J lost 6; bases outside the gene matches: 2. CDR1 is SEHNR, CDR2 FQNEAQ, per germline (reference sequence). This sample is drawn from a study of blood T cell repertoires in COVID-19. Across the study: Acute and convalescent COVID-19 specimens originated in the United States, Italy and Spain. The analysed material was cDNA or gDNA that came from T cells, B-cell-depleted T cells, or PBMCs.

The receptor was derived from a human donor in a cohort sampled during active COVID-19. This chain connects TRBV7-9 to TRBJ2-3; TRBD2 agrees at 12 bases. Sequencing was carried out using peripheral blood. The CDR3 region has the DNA TGTGCCAGCAGCTGGACTAGCGGGGTTGATACGCAGTATTTT. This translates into CASSWTSGVDTQYF.